Listed below are T cell receptor beta chains from one sample, sequenced in a study of blood T cells in healthy people across ages. Each CDR3 protein gets one entry after TCRdb re-called the 5' RACE reads with MiXCR. The repertoire holds about 570,000 distinct CDR3 sequences, about a quarter seen once, with 3% to 4.5% in the top ten. In addition, the sample was reused for a study of T cells of mothers and their children.

Specimen: blood. The receptor set was obtained from a boy aged 2 to 9 in good health. Both conserved end residues are part of each CDR3. Each record gives: clone size, J gene, V gene, D gene, CDR3 protein, CDR3 DNA. A D gene is named only where the DNA matches it firmly. Not all rows give a size; the values are once, few, many and, for expanded clones, a class.

>few|TRBJ2-4|TRBV7-9|TRBD2
CASGPGGTSFF
TGTGCCAGCGGACCAGGAGGGACTAGCTTCTTC
>-|TRBJ2-5|TRBV6-5|TRBD2
CASRKTSGIEETQYF
TGTGCCAGCAGGAAGACTAGCGGAATTGAAGAGACCCAGTACTTC
>-|TRBJ2-2|TRBV10-1|-
CASSDDPGGYPNTGELFF
TGCGCCAGCAGCGATGACCCGGGGGGCTACCCGAACACCGGGGAGCTGTTTTTT
>-|TRBJ2-7|TRBV27|TRBD2
CASSLSPSLAGAVEQYF
TGTGCCAGCAGTTTATCACCCAGTCTAGCGGGAGCGGTCGAGCAGTACTTC
>-|TRBJ1-5|TRBV6-2/TRBV6-3|-
CASTPPGGAVSNQPQHF
TGTGCCAGCACTCCCCCTGGGGGGGCGGTCAGCAATCAGCCCCAGCATTTT
>once|TRBJ2-2|TRBV28|-
CASSFRSRGRNGELFF
TGTGCCAGCAGTTTCCGTTCCCGGGGGCGCAACGGGGAGCTGTTTTTT
>few|TRBJ2-7|TRBV12-5|-
CASAGLGVAYEQYF
TGTGCTAGTGCCGGACTGGGAGTTGCCTACGAGCAGTACTTC
>-|TRBJ2-3|TRBV7-2|-
CASSSGVTVTDTQYF
TGTGCCAGCAGCTCAGGGGTGACAGTTACAGATACGCAGTATTTT
>few|TRBJ1-5|TRBV7-2|TRBD1
CASSLGAGGPYQPQHF
TGTGCCAGCAGCTTAGGAGCAGGGGGCCCGTATCAGCCCCAGCATTTT
>-|TRBJ2-5|TRBV20-1|TRBD1
CSASRDPGTGGETQYF
TGCAGTGCGAGTCGAGACCCCGGGACAGGGGGAGAGACCCAGTACTTC
>-|TRBJ2-5|TRBV7-2|-
CASSSRLHREIETQYF
TGTGCCAGCAGCTCTCGGCTCCACAGGGAGATAGAGACCCAGTACTTC
>few|TRBJ2-5|TRBV11-2|-
CASSWDPKTQYF
TGTGCCAGCAGTTGGGACCCCAAGACCCAGTACTTC
>-|TRBJ1-2|TRBV7-9|-
CASSLFPGIYGYTF
TGTGCCAGCAGCTTATTCCCAGGGATTTATGGCTACACCTTC
>few|TRBJ2-5|TRBV14|-
CASSQGRQETQYF
TGTGCCAGCAGCCAAGGACGTCAAGAGACCCAGTACTTC